This T cell receptor (beta chain) was documented in a study of blood T cell repertoires in COVID-19. Produced via immunoSEQ multiplex PCR; TCRdb's table is partial and in-frame only. Here the sample spans more than 150,000 clones, about 81% being singletons. The sequencing sample was made of peripheral blood. This TCR derives from a man aged 30 to 45 with active or convalescent COVID-19.

CDR3 sequence: CASSPRLDSTDTQYF. CDR3 coding DNA: TGTGCCAGCAGCCCCAGACTAGATTCCACAGATACGCAGTATTTT. V is TRBV6-4 and J is TRBJ2-3, with D possibly matching TRBD2 (6 bases). The CDR3 spans 15 residues. Trimming cost V 6 bases and J 2 bases, with 15 bases left between them. Germline V gene sequence: CDR1 MRHNA, CDR2 SNTAGT.